This T cell receptor beta chain was retrieved from a study of T-cell reconstitution after alpha-beta-depleted transplantation in children. This sample's TCRbeta library carried unique molecular identifier barcodes. One entry per CDR3 protein results from TCRdb running MiXCR on the PCR reads. This sample carries 600,000 to 700,000 distinct CDR3 sequences, roughly 17% of them seen once, and the ten largest clones take approximately 1%. This clonotype was counted ten times or more. The V gene lost 0 bases and the J gene lost 6 bases, with 12 bases spanning the gap. Germline V gene sequence: CDR1 LGHNA, CDR2 YSLEER. There are 15 residues in the CDR3.

The sample in question was PBMCs from the stem cell graft donor, obtained from the stem cell graft. V and J are TRBV4-3 and TRBJ2-1, with a tentative D call TRBD1 (5 bases). The clonotype originates from a human donor who donated a stem cell graft to a child with acute myeloid leukemia. The CDR3 sequence: CASSQDDQGINEQFF. As DNA, the CDR3 is TGCGCCAGCAGCCAAGATGACCAGGGTATCAATGAGCAGTTCTTC.